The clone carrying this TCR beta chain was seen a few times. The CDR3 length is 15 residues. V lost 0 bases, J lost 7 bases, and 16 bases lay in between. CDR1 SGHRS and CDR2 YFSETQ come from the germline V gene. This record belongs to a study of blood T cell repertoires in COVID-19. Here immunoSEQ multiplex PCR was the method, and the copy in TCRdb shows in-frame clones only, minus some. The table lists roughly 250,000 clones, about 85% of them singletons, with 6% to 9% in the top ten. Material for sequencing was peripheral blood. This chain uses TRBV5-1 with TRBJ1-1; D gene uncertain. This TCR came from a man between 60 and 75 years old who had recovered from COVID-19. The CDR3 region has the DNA TGCGCCAGCAGCTTGGGTTTTGGAGCTGACGGTGAAGCTTTCTTT. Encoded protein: CASSLGFGADGEAFF.